These 26 T cell receptor beta chains were all obtained from the same sample, sequenced in a study of T-cell memory formation after mild COVID-19. TCRdb itself ran the 5' RACE reads through MiXCR, one entry per CDR3 protein. The sample carries under 350,000 distinct CDR3 sequences, roughly 15% recorded once. Sequenced sample: PBMCs or a T cell subset sorted from them (not recorded which). The receptors originated from a man aged 18 to 30 who had mild COVID-19 (a few samples of this study predate the infection). Cell type and time point are not known.

At least ten counts were recorded for this clonotype. The gene calls are TRBV10-3 and TRBJ2-6; a weak D match, TRBD1 (5 bases). This CDR3 is 16 amino acids long. V lost 1 base to trimming and J lost 0 bases, with 7 bases between them. CDR1 is ENHRY and CDR2 is SYGVKD in the germline V gene. CDR3 region: CAISEYQGSGANVLTF. The CDR3 DNA reads as TGTGCCATCAGTGAGTACCAGGGCTCTGGGGCCAACGTCCTGACTTTC.

The rearrangement joins TRBV18 to TRBJ1-1; unclear D gene. The CDR3 spans 12 residues. The V gene's germline CDR1 is KGHSH and CDR2 LQKENI. The V end was cut by 4 bases, the J end by 4 bases, with 7 bases between. The CDR3 loop reads CASSQGLTEAFF. The CDR3 DNA sequence: TGTGCCAGCTCACAAGGGCTCACTGAAGCTTTCTTT.

In its sample, this clonotype was seen a few times. The rearrangement uses TRBV7-3 and TRBJ2-3; tentative D call: TRBD2 (6 bases). Trimming pared 5 bases from V and 3 bases from J, leaving 15 bases between. Germline-derived CDR1 and CDR2 are SGHTA and FQGTGA. The CDR3 sequence is 15 residues long. The CDR3 reads CASSPRGFATDTQYF. The CDR3 region has the DNA TGTGCCAGCAGCCCGCGGGGTTTCGCGACAGATACGCAGTATTTT. Looking up the rest from reference TRBV7-3 and TRBJ2-3 gives the full variable domain: GAGVSQTPSNKVTEKGKYVELRCDPISGHTALYWYRQSLGQGPEFLIYFQGTGAADDSGLPNDRFFAVRPEGSVSTLKIQRTERGDSAVYLCASSPRGFATDTQYFGPGTRLTVL.

The chain has TRBV15 and TRBJ2-1; D may match TRBD1 or TRBD2 (6 bases each). V lost 5 bases and J lost 11, with 22 bases in between. In germline, CDR1 is LNHNV, CDR2 YYDKDF (reference sequence). This CDR3 spans 15 amino acids. The CDR3 loop reads CATSDQGGGLLKQFF. CDR3 nucleotides: TGTGCCACCAGCGATCAAGGAGGGGGTCTCTTGAAGCAGTTCTTC.

V and J are TRBV2 and TRBJ2-3, with a weak D call TRBD1 (5 bases). Germline CDR1 and CDR2: SNHLY and FYNNEI. The CDR3 extends over 14 amino acids. V was cut by 9 bases and J by 0 bases, with 13 bases left in between. CDR3 amino acids: CASKGWTSTDTQYF. The CDR3 DNA reads as TGTGCCAGTAAAGGTTGGACAAGCACAGATACGCAGTATTTT.

This chain uses TRBV7-9 with TRBJ2-2; weak D call: TRBD1 (6 bases). CDR1 is SEHNR and CDR2 is FQNEAQ in the germline V gene (reference sequence). The CDR3 extends over 14 amino acids. The germline V and J ends were trimmed by 6 bases and 6 bases, with 14 bases remaining between them. The CDR3 is CASRLTTGPGELFF. The CDR3, as DNA: TGTGCCAGCAGACTAACTACAGGGCCCGGGGAGCTGTTTTTT.

V and J are TRBV12-3 or TRBV12-4 and TRBJ2-2; D not resolved. The CDR3 contains 14 residues. V was pared by 7 bases and J by 4 bases, with 13 bases between. The CDR3 sequence is CASTPGTFTGELFF. CDR3 nucleotide sequence: TGTGCCAGCACCCCCGGAACATTCACCGGGGAGCTGTTTTTT.

CDR3 protein: CASSTGVDTQYF. DNA of the CDR3: TGTGCCAGCAGCACAGGGGTAGATACGCAGTATTTT. V gene TRBV12-3 or TRBV12-4 combines with J gene TRBJ2-3, with TRBD1 matching 7 bases. The V and J ends lost 6 bases and 5 bases, in that order; junction bases with no gene match: 2. The CDR3 consists of 12 residues.

This clonotype was counted only a few times. This chain joins TRBV4-2 and TRBJ2-1; 9 nucleotides agree with TRBD2. The junction had 9 bases not matched to a gene; V was cut back by 3 bases and J by 6 bases. Germline V gene lookup returns CDR1 LGHNA and CDR2 YNFKEQ. CDR3 size: 16 residues. CDR3 sequence reads: CASSQASGGPLNEQFF. CDR3 in DNA: TGTGCCAGCAGCCAGGCAAGCGGGGGGCCTCTCAATGAGCAGTTCTTC.

This clonotype was seen a handful of times. The CDR3 region is CASEPGTLNIQYF. CDR3 DNA: TGTGCCAGTGAACCCGGGACACTGAACATTCAGTACTTC. V and J are TRBV28 and TRBJ2-4, with a weak D call TRBD1 (6 bases). The CDR3 runs 13 residues. CDR1 is MDHEN, CDR2 SYDVKM, per germline. V lost 9 bases to trimming and J lost 7 bases, with 16 bases between them.

This clonotype has just a few counts. V and J are TRBV6-6 and TRBJ1-2, with 9 bases that match TRBD1. The trim removed 2 bases at V and 8 bases at J, leaving 6 bases unmatched. The CDR3 runs to 14 residues. CDR1 is MNHNY, CDR2 SVGAGI, per germline (reference sequence). CDR3: CASSYGTGRFGYTF. The CDR3 coding sequence is TGTGCCAGCAGTTACGGGACAGGGAGATTCGGCTACACCTTC.

Ten or more counts support this clonotype. The chain carries TRBV9 and TRBJ2-1; 7 bases agree with TRBD1. The CDR3 runs 16 residues. The germline V gene has CDR1 SGDLS and CDR2 YYNGEE. Losses at the gene ends were 4 bases for V and 2 bases for J; bases not matched to a gene: 9. The CDR3 protein is CASSQNPGTAYNEQFF. The CDR3 region has the DNA TGTGCCAGCAGCCAAAACCCCGGGACAGCCTACAATGAGCAGTTCTTC.

The V gene is TRBV3-1, the J gene TRBJ2-7; no reliable D call. The CDR3 runs 15 residues. CDR1 LGHDT and CDR2 YNNKEL come from the germline V gene (reference sequence). V shed 4 bases and J shed 0 bases, with 13 bases lying between them. CDR3 nucleotide sequence: TGTGCCAGCAGCCCTACCTCCTATTCCTCCTACGAGCAGTACTTC. Its translation: CASSPTSYSSYEQYF.

This clonotype came up many times. This chain links TRBV2 with TRBJ2-1, with D perhaps being TRBD1 or TRBD2 (5 bases each). CDR1 SNHLY and CDR2 FYNNEI come from the germline V gene. V shed 6 bases and J shed 3 bases, with 15 bases lying between them. CDR3 length: 15 amino acids. CDR3 protein: CASRKTWGYYNEQFF. CDR3 sequence (DNA): TGTGCCAGCAGGAAGACTTGGGGGTACTACAATGAGCAGTTCTTC.

This clonotype was counted between two and nine times. The CDR3 DNA is TGTGCCAGCAGCGGACAGGCTACTCGGCGCTACACCTTC. Translated, it gives CASSGQATRRYTF. The rearrangement joins TRBV6-6 to TRBJ1-2; TRBD1 matches at 7 bases. Germline trimming cut 6 bases from V and 9 bases from J; bases unmatched to any gene: 10. The length of the CDR3 is 13 residues. Germline loops: CDR1 MNHNY, CDR2 SVGAGI (reference sequence).

This clonotype turned up a few times. The chain carries TRBV5-1 and TRBJ1-1; tentatively, D is TRBD1 (6 bases). Looked up from germline, CDR1 is SGHRS and CDR2 is YFSETQ. CDR3 length: 15 amino acids. The V end lost 2 bases, the J end lost 4 bases, and 15 bases lay between the germline ends. CDR3 sequence reads: CASSFTTGLSTEAFF. CDR3 bases: TGCGCCAGCAGCTTTACCACAGGGTTGAGCACTGAAGCTTTCTTT.

The V call is TRBV4-1, the J call TRBJ1-4; D perhaps matches TRBD1 (5 bases). The CDR3 extends over 15 amino acids. V dropped 1 base and J dropped 8 bases, with 14 bases sitting between them. Germline V gives CDR1 MGHRA, CDR2 YSYEKL. The chain's CDR3 is CASSQAGFGGEKLFF. Here the CDR3 DNA reads TGCGCCAGCAGCCAAGCAGGGTTCGGCGGAGAAAAACTGTTTTTT.

V gene TRBV20-1 combines with J gene TRBJ2-7, with TRBD2 identical over 8 bases. Germline V gives CDR1 DFQATT, CDR2 SNEGSKA (reference sequence). CDR3 length equals 14 residues. V dropped 0 bases and J dropped 5; count of bases not matched to a gene: 6. The CDR3 nucleotides read TGCAGTGCTAGAGATTCGGGAGGGTTAAACGAGCAGTACGTC. Translating it yields CSARDSGGLNEQYV.

V and J are TRBV5-6 and TRBJ2-7, with TRBD2 identical over 8 bases. This CDR3 has 15 residues. The germline V gene encodes CDR1 SGHDT and CDR2 YYEEEE. Losses at the gene ends were 6 bases for V and 8 bases for J; bases not matched to a gene: 16. CDR3 in DNA: TGTGCCAGCACCCTTGCCTTCGGGGGGGCAACGAAGCAGTACGTC. Amino acids: CASTLAFGGATKQYV.

This clonotype was counted only a few times. The CDR3, as DNA: TGTGCCAGCTCCCCTGGGGTAGCGGGGGGTACCGGGGAGCTGTTTTTT. It codes for CASSPGVAGGTGELFF. V is TRBV6-1 and J is TRBJ2-2, with TRBD2 identical over 10 bases. The CDR3 runs 16 residues. The V segment lost 8 bases and the J segment 5 bases; nucleotides outside the gene matches: 11. CDR1 and CDR2 from the germline V gene are MNHNS and SASEGT.

This chain connects TRBV7-2 to TRBJ1-2; D is unclear. This CDR3 has 12 amino acids. In germline, CDR1 is SGHTA, CDR2 FQGNSA. Trimming removed 7 bases at V and 7 bases at J, with 13 bases between. The CDR3: CASTRFLFGYTF. The DNA for the CDR3 is TGTGCCAGCACCCGCTTCCTATTTGGCTACACCTTC.

This clonotype was seen more than once but under ten times. The CDR3 DNA reads TGCGCCAGCAGCTTGCTGGGCGAAGCTTTCTTT. The encoded protein is CASSLLGEAFF. The chain has TRBV5-1 and TRBJ1-1, with D hard to call. CDR3 length: 11 amino acids. V shed 1 base and J shed 8 bases, with 6 bases lying between them. Looked up from germline, CDR1 is SGHRS and CDR2 is YFSETQ.

This clonotype has a handful of counts. The chain couples TRBV7-2 to TRBJ1-3; TRBD1 aligns across 7 bases. J was trimmed by 2 bases and V by 5 bases; bases with no gene match: 0. The V gene's germline CDR1 is SGHTA and CDR2 FQGNSA. CDR3 length: 13 residues. This chain's CDR3 is CASSQGAGNTIYF. CDR3 coding DNA: TGTGCCAGCAGCCAGGGGGCTGGAAACACCATATATTTT.

The rearrangement uses TRBV7-2 and TRBJ1-3; perhaps TRBD1 as D (5 bases). The CDR3 loop spans 16 amino acids. Between the trimmed V and J ends, which lost 5 bases and 0 bases, there was a span of 14 bases. CDR1 SGHTA and CDR2 FQGNSA come from the germline V gene. The CDR3 spells CASSPLGVISGNTIYF. Written as DNA, the CDR3 is TGTGCCAGCAGCCCCCTAGGGGTTATCTCTGGAAACACCATATATTTT.

This clonotype was observed at least ten times. The chain couples TRBV7-2 to TRBJ2-1, with 10 bases aligning to TRBD2. The germline V gene encodes CDR1 SGHTA and CDR2 FQGNSA. V was clipped by 1 base and J by 8 bases; unmatched bases: 5. There are 15 residues in the CDR3. CDR3 DNA: TGTGCCAGCAGCTTAGAACTAGCGGGACAGGATGAGCAGTTCTTC. As protein: CASSLELAGQDEQFF.

The chain carries TRBV2 and TRBJ2-1; D not resolved. The CDR3 length is 13 residues. Germline values: CDR1 SNHLY, CDR2 FYNNEI. The V end lost 4 bases, the J end lost 4 bases, and 8 bases lay between the germline ends. CDR3: CASSAGPYNEQFF. The CDR3 coding sequence is TGTGCCAGCAGTGCCGGACCGTACAATGAGCAGTTCTTC.